A selection of T cell receptor beta chains follows, all from one sample in a study of blood T cell repertoires in COVID-19. Generated by immunoSEQ multiplex PCR, the TCRdb table keeps only in-frame clones and is missing some. This sample has 180,000 or so clones, with roughly 84% found just once. Sequencing was performed on peripheral blood. The receptor source for this set is a woman between 35 and 50 years old with COVID-19, enrolled during active disease. The conserved cysteine and the conserved F or W are not part of the CDR3 here. The D gene is left open where the match is weak.

CDR3 protein	J gene	V gene	D gene
ASSLKRERSPGELF	TRBJ2-2	TRBV5-4	.
ASSGGGPSDPTEQF	TRBJ2-1	TRBV9	.
ASKIFGETQY	TRBJ2-5	TRBV2	.
ASSSTGSPLSEQY	TRBJ2-7	TRBV27	.
ASSLARQGNEQF	TRBJ2-1	TRBV7-2	.
ASSLAGGQNTEAF	TRBJ1-1	TRBV5-5	TRBD1
ASSLVRGLATEAF	TRBJ1-1	TRBV11-2	.
ASSLPGAHYEKLF	TRBJ1-4	TRBV7-8	.
ASSTAGANQPQH	TRBJ1-5	TRBV5-4	.
ASSLPPRGGGSSSSYEQY	TRBJ2-7	TRBV5-4	TRBD2
ASSDTDRGSGYT	TRBJ1-2	TRBV2	TRBD1
ASSSDRGGQPQH	TRBJ1-5	TRBV6-5	TRBD1
ASRPYRDRNTEAF	TRBJ1-1	TRBV5-4	TRBD1
ASSLRWGPREKLF	TRBJ1-4	TRBV7-2	.
ASSLRESNQPQH	TRBJ1-5	TRBV27	.
ASSPLAGGRYEQY	TRBJ2-7	TRBV7-8	TRBD2
ASTPQWGGAIGYT	TRBJ1-2	TRBV6-5	.
ASSPLGGRGWAQGTGELF	TRBJ2-2	TRBV28	TRBD2
ASSTTGAAYNSPLH	TRBJ1-6	TRBV7-8	TRBD1
ASSRGDRSSNYGYT	TRBJ1-2	TRBV9	.
ASSATPAGGDTQY	TRBJ2-3	TRBV27	TRBD2